This TCR beta chain comes out of a study of HIV-infected patients and healthy controls. CDR1 SQVTM and CDR2 ANQGSEA come from the germline V gene. The CDR3 length is 14 residues. Reverse transcription used 500 to 550 ng RNA and constant-region primers for alpha and beta. Separate chain-specific third strand synthesis with multiplexing indices produced the alpha and beta libraries. TCRdb reanalysed the 5' RACE reads using MiXCR and keeps one entry per CDR3 protein. The data contain tens of thousands of distinct CDR3 sequences, 7.5% to 10% of them singletons. The repertoire came from unfractionated whole blood and reflected all unsorted peripheral T cells. This clonotype has ten or more counts.

What was sequenced was blood. This clonotype originated in an adult in good health. The J gene is TRBJ2-3, the V gene TRBV29-1; TRBD2 matches at 10 bases. The CDR3: CSGKRGGLLDTQYF. DNA for the CDR3: TGCAGTGGTAAGCGGGGGGGACTCCTCGATACGCAGTATTTT.